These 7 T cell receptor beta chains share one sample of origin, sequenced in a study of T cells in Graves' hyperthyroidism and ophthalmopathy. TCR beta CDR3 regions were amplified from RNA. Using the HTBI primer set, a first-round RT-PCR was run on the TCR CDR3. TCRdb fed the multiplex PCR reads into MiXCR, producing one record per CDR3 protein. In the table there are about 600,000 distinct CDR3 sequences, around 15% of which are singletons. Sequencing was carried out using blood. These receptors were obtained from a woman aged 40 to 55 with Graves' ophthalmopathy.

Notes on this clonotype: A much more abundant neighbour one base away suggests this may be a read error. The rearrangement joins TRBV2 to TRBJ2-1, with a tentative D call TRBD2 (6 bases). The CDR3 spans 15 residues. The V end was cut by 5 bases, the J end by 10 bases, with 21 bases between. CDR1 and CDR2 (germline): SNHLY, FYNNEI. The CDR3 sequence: CASSPHGGQGTEQFF. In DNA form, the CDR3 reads TGTGCCAGCAGTCCCCACGGGGGTCAGGGTACCGAGCAGTTCTTC.

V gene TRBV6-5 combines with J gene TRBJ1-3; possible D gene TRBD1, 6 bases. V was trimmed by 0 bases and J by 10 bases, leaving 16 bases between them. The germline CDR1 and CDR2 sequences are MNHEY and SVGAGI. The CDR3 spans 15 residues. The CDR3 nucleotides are TGTGCCAGCAGTTACTCGGAATATCTAGGGGGGACCATATATTTT. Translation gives CASSYSEYLGGTIYF.

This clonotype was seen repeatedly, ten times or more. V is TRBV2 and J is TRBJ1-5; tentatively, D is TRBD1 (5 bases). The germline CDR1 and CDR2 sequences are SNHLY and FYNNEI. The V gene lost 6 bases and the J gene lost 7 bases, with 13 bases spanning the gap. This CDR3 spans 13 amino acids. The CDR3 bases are TGTGCCAGCAGCCCCTCGGGACGGCAGCCCCAGCATTTT. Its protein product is CASSPSGRQPQHF.

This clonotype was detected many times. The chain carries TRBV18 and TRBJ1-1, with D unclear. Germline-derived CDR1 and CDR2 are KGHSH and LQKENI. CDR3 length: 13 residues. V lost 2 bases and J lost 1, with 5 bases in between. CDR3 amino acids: CASSPNWNTEAFF. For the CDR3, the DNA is TGTGCCAGCTCACCAAACTGGAACACTGAAGCTTTCTTT.

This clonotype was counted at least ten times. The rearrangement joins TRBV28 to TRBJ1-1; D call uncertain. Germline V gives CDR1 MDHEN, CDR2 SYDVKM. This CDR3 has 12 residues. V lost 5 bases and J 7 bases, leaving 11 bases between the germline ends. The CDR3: CASSPARLEAFF. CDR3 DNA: TGTGCCAGCAGTCCGGCCCGCCTTGAAGCTTTCTTT.

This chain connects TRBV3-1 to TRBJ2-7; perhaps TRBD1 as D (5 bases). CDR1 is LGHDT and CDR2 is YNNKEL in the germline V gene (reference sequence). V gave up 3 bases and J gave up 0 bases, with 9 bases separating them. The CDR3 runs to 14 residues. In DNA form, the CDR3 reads TGTGCCAGCAGCCACACGGACAACTCCTACGAGCAGTACTTC. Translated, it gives CASSHTDNSYEQYF.

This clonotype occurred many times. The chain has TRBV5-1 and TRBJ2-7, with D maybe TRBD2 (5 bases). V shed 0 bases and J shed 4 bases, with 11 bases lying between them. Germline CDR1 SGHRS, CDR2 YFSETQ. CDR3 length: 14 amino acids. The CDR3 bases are TGCGCCAGCAGCTTGGTTGGGAGAGAGTACGAGCAGTACTTC. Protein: CASSLVGREYEQYF.